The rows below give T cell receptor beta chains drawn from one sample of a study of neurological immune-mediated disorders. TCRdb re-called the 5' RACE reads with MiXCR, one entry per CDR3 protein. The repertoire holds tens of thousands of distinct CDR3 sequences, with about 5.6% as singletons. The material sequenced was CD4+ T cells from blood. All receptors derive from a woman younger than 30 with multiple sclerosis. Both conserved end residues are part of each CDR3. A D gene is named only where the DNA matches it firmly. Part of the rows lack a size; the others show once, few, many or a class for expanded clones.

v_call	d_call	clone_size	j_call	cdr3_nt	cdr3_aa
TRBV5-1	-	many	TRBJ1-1	TGCGCCAGCAGCTTGGCCGGGACAAAGGTCACTGAAGCTTTCTTT	CASSLAGTKVTEAFF
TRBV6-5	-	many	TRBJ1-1	TGTGCCAGCAGTTTGGGACGTTTGAACACTGAAGCTTTCTTT	CASSLGRLNTEAFF
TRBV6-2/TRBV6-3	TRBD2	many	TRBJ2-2	TGTGCCAGCAGTCCGACTAGCGGGAGAATGACCGGGGAGCTGTTTTTT	CASSPTSGRMTGELFF
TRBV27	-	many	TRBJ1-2	TGTGCCAGCAGTCTAAGAGACGGTAACTATGGCTACACCTTC	CASSLRDGNYGYTF
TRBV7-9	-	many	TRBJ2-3	TGTGCCGGCCTCAGACAGTCCACAGATACGCAGTATTTT	CAGLRQSTDTQYF
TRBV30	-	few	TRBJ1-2	TGTGCCTGGAGTCTTAGCTATGGCTACACCTTC	CAWSLSYGYTF
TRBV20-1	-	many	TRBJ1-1	TGCAGTGCCCTGACCCCGACCGAGAACACTGAAGCTTTCTTT	CSALTPTENTEAFF
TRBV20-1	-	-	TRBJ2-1	TGCAGTGCTAGAGATCAAGCCAGAGTTGCTCATAACATCTACAATGAGCAGTTCTTC	CSARDQARVAHNIYNEQFF
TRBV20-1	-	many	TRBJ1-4	TGCAGTGCCACGGGTGGAGGGGATGCAACTAATGAAAAACTGTTTTTT	CSATGGGDATNEKLFF
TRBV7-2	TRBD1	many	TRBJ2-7	TGTGCCAGCAGCCCTACCGGGACAGGGCGGTACGAGCAGTACTTC	CASSPTGTGRYEQYF
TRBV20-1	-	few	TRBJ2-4	TGCAGTGCTAGAGAGAGGGGCGCGAGAGAAACCATTCAGTACTTC	CSARERGARETIQYF
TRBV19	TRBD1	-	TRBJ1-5	TGTGCCAGTAGCCCCCAGGGGGCGGCTTATCAGCCCCAGCATTTT	CASSPQGAAYQPQHF
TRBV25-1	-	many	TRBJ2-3	TGTGCCAGCAGTGACGGCAGGTACACAGATACGCAGTATTTT	CASSDGRYTDTQYF
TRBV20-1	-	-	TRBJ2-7	TGCAGCAGTCCGGAGGGGGGATCGCACGAGCGGTACTTC	CSSPEGGSHERYF
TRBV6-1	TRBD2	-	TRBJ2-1	TGTGCCAGCACCGTCGGACTAGCGGGAGATGAGCAGTTCTTC	CASTVGLAGDEQFF
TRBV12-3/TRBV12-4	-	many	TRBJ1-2	TGTGCCAGCAGTTTTAGGGGGATTTATGGCTACACCTTC	CASSFRGIYGYTF
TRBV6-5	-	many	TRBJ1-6	TGTGCCAGCAGTAAAGAGGAGACACATAATTCACCCCTCCACTTT	CASSKEETHNSPLHF
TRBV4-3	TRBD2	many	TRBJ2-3	TGCGCCAGCAGCCAAGCCCCCTGGAAGGTTAGCGGGACTCCCCATACGCAGTATTTT	CASSQAPWKVSGTPHTQYF
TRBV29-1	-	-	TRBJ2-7	TGCAGCGTTGATCCAGGGACCGAGCAGTACTTC	CSVDPGTEQYF
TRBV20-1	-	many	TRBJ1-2	TGCAGTGCTAGAGGGGGGGGACGAATCTATGGCTACACCTTC	CSARGGGRIYGYTF
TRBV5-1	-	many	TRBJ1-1	TGCGCCAGCAGCTTGGCATCCGGTCTAAACGAAGCTTTCTTT	CASSLASGLNEAFF
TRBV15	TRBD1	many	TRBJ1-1	TGTGCCACCACCCGGGTGGACAGGGGACAGAACACTGAAGCTTTCTTT	CATTRVDRGQNTEAFF
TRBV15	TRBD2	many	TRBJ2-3	TGTGCCACCAGCAGAACAGGACTAGCGGGGGGCACAGATACGCAGTATTTT	CATSRTGLAGGTDTQYF
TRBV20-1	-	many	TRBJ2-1	TGCAGTGCTAGAGATCCGATGCGTTGGCGGGAAAACAATGAGCAGTTCTTC	CSARDPMRWRENNEQFF
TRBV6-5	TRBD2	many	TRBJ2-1	TGTGCCAGCAGTAGGGGACTAGCGGGACTCTACAATGAGCAGTTCTTC	CASSRGLAGLYNEQFF
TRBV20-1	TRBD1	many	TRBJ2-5	TGCAGTGGGGCCGGGACAGGGGGCTTACCACAAGAGACCCAGTACTTC	CSGAGTGGLPQETQYF
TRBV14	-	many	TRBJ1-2	TGTGCCAGCAGCCAAGTATCATCAGGGAGTCACTATGGCTACACCTTC	CASSQVSSGSHYGYTF
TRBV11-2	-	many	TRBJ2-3	TGTGCCAGCAGCTGGTCGGGAGATACGCAGTATTTT	CASSWSGDTQYF
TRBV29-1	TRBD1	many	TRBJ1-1	TGCAGCGTCTCCATGACAGGGGGGGTGGACACTGAAGCTTTCTTT	CSVSMTGGVDTEAFF
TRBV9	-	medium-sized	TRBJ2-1	TGTGCCACCGGTGGACTGTCACACGGGAGTGAGCAGTTCTTC	CATGGLSHGSEQFF
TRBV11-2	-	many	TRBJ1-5	TGTGCCAGCAGCAAGGATCGCTGGCAGCCCCAGCATTTT	CASSKDRWQPQHF
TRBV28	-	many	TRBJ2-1	TGTGCCAGCAGTGACAAGACAGCCTACAATGAGCAGTTCTTC	CASSDKTAYNEQFF